This T cell receptor (beta chain) is from a study of T-cell memory formation after mild COVID-19. Study overall: Largely donor-specific TCR clusters were found.

Findings and caveats of the study: Later expanders leaned CD4+, whereas clones that contracted between day 15 and 85 were balanced CD4/CD8. Some clones that responded were present in memory (sampled pre-infection), which suggests cross-reactive memory joined.

Germline CDR1 is SGHRS and CDR2 is YFSETQ. V was cut by 2 bases and J by 0 bases, with 9 bases left in between. The CDR3 spans 14 residues. This clonotype has ten or more counts. The antigen remains undetermined. TCRdb passed the 5' RACE reads through MiXCR, listing each CDR3 protein once. The sample yields about 30,000 distinct CDR3 sequences, 12% seen once. The clonotype originates from an adult woman who had mild COVID-19 (a few samples of this study predate the infection). Cell type and time point are not known. This sequence joins TRBV5-1 and TRBJ2-7; the D gene is possibly TRBD1 (6 bases). Specimen: PBMCs or a T cell subset sorted from them (not recorded which). The CDR3 is CASSLEGDSYEQYF. The CDR3 nucleotides read TGCGCCAGCAGCTTAGAGGGGGACTCCTACGAGCAGTACTTC.